The rows below give T cell receptor beta chains drawn from one sample of a study of blood T cells in healthy people across ages. MiXCR, run by TCRdb on the 5' RACE reads, gives a single entry per CDR3 protein. The sample records about 560,000 distinct CDR3 sequences, about 28% being singletons. This same sample was also taken into another study, of T cells of mothers and their children.

The sample taken for sequencing was blood. These receptors originate from a boy aged 2 to 9 in good health. Each CDR3 is given with its conserved first and last residue. A D gene is named only where the DNA matches it firmly. Some rows have no size entry. The others give once, few or many, or a class for an expanded clone.

abundance	v_gene	j_gene	d_gene	CDR3aa	CDR3nt
few	TRBV7-9	TRBJ2-7	-	CASSIIQLGSYEQYF	TGTGCCAGCAGCATAATCCAACTCGGCTCCTACGAGCAGTACTTC
-	TRBV7-2	TRBJ1-2	-	CASSPNEGYTF	TGTGCCAGCAGCCCGAACGAGGGCTACACCTTC
few	TRBV5-1	TRBJ2-5	TRBD2	CASSLVDGGGKQETQYF	TGCGCCAGCAGCTTGGTGGATGGCGGGGGGAAGCAAGAGACCCAGTACTTC
-	TRBV7-2	TRBJ2-1	-	CASSPRGTKYNEQFF	TGTGCCAGCAGCCCCCGGGGCACCAAGTACAATGAGCAGTTCTTC
few	TRBV11-2	TRBJ1-3	-	CASSLDRTVSGNTIYF	TGTGCCAGCAGCTTAGATCGAACAGTCTCTGGAAACACCATATATTTT
-	TRBV4-1	TRBJ1-6	TRBD1	CASSQGTVGRIPLHF	TGCGCCAGCAGCCAGGGGACAGTTGGCCGGATACCCCTCCACTTT
-	TRBV5-1	TRBJ2-3	TRBD2	CASSRLAGGSGDTQYF	TGCGCCAGCAGCCGACTAGCGGGGGGGAGTGGAGATACGCAGTATTTT
-	TRBV25-1	TRBJ2-1	-	CASSEEGEQFF	TGTGCCAGCAGTGAAGAGGGTGAGCAGTTCTTC
-	TRBV7-3	TRBJ2-4	-	CASSLDPGPKNIQYF	TGTGCCAGCAGCTTAGATCCAGGCCCAAAAAACATTCAGTACTTC
few	TRBV25-1	TRBJ2-5	-	CASSEGAEETQYF	TGTGCCAGCAGTGAGGGGGCCGAAGAGACCCAGTACTTC
-	TRBV3-1	TRBJ2-7	-	CASSQHTYEQYF	TGTGCCAGCAGCCAACATACCTACGAGCAGTACTTC
-	TRBV2	TRBJ2-5	TRBD2	CAGRGLAGGQETQYF	TGTGCCGGCAGGGGACTAGCGGGGGGACAAGAGACCCAGTACTTC
few	TRBV6-2/TRBV6-3	TRBJ2-7	TRBD1	CASSYDRGSYEQYF	TGTGCCAGCAGTTACGACAGGGGATCCTACGAGCAGTACTTC
once	TRBV7-2	TRBJ1-1	-	CAAERSRNVAFF	TGTGCCGCTGAAAGATCCAGGAATGTTGCTTTCTTT
-	TRBV28	TRBJ2-5	-	CASSLSPGRLQETQYF	TGTGCCAGCAGTTTAAGCCCGGGACGTTTACAAGAGACCCAGTACTTC
-	TRBV5-4	TRBJ2-3	-	CASSGGTSSTDTQYF	TGTGCCAGCAGCGGGGGGACAAGCTCCACAGATACGCAGTATTTT
-	TRBV12-3/TRBV12-4	TRBJ2-1	TRBD2	CASSFRRLTGTSGNNEQFF	TGTGCCAGCAGTTTCCGGCGACTTACCGGGACTAGCGGGAACAATGAGCAGTTCTTC
few	TRBV5-1	TRBJ2-4	-	CASSPVTTVAKNIQYF	TGCGCCAGCAGCCCGGTGACTACTGTAGCCAAAAACATTCAGTACTTC
many	TRBV6-6	TRBJ2-3	-	CASSYYGRSALSQDTQYF	TGTGCCAGCAGTTACTACGGAAGGTCAGCCCTTTCACAAGATACGCAGTATTTT
few	TRBV4-2	TRBJ1-3	-	CASSQPRARLNSGNTIYF	TGTGCCAGCAGCCAGCCGCGGGCGCGCCTTAACTCTGGAAACACCATATATTTT
many	TRBV25-1	TRBJ2-1	TRBD2	CASSGLLAGANNEQFF	TGTGCCAGCAGTGGGCTCCTAGCGGGAGCTAACAATGAGCAGTTCTTC
-	TRBV20-1	TRBJ2-3	TRBD1	CSAREGTGGRSDTQYF	TGCAGTGCTAGAGAAGGGACAGGGGGAAGGTCAGATACGCAGTATTTT
few	TRBV29-1	TRBJ2-1	-	CSVEEGGHEQFF	TGCAGCGTTGAAGAGGGGGGTCATGAGCAGTTCTTC
few	TRBV20-1	TRBJ2-3	TRBD2	CSTTRGSGLAGGTPGTQYF	TGCAGTACCACGAGGGGTTCGGGACTAGCGGGAGGCACCCCAGGGACGCAGTATTTT
-	TRBV6-2/TRBV6-3	TRBJ2-5	TRBD1	CASSFGGQGRSETQYF	TGTGCCAGCAGCTTCGGAGGACAGGGGAGAAGCGAGACCCAGTACTTC
-	TRBV19	TRBJ2-5	-	CAGSIAETQYF	TGTGCCGGTAGTATAGCAGAGACCCAGTACTTC
-	TRBV27	TRBJ1-2	-	CASSQTLSNYGYTF	TGTGCCAGCAGCCAAACCCTCAGCAACTATGGCTACACCTTC
-	TRBV7-9	TRBJ2-2	-	CASSLGRTGTGELFF	TGTGCCAGCAGCTTAGGGAGGACTGGAACCGGGGAGCTGTTTTTT
many	TRBV5-1	TRBJ2-1	-	CASSENNEQFF	TGCGCCAGCAGCGAAAACAATGAGCAGTTCTTC
few	TRBV29-1	TRBJ2-1	TRBD1	CSVVFSGTGLNNEQFF	TGCAGCGTTGTGTTCTCCGGGACAGGGCTCAACAATGAGCAGTTCTTC
few	TRBV28	TRBJ2-4	-	CASSSSSSGRLAKNIQYF	TGTGCCAGCAGTTCCTCCTCTTCCGGGCGGTTAGCCAAAAACATTCAGTACTTC
-	TRBV5-1	TRBJ2-7	TRBD2	CASSGARDYLDYERYF	TGTGCCAGCAGCGGGGCCCGGGACTACCTTGACTACGAGCGGTACTTC
once	TRBV6-1	TRBJ2-2	TRBD1	CASRPQGAGTGELFF	TGTGCCAGCAGACCACAGGGGGCTGGGACCGGGGAGCTGTTTTTT
-	TRBV7-2	TRBJ2-1	-	CASSLGGSWGYNEQFF	TGTGCCAGCAGCTTAGGGGGTAGCTGGGGATACAATGAGCAGTTCTTC
-	TRBV6-5	TRBJ1-1	-	CASSSQSLMNTEAFF	TGTGCCAGCAGTTCGCAGTCCCTGATGAATACTGAAGCTTTCTTT
-	TRBV6-2/TRBV6-3	TRBJ2-7	TRBD2	CASSYSFASGRAPTTEQYF	TGTGCCAGCAGTTACTCGTTTGCTAGCGGGAGGGCTCCCACCACCGAGCAGTACTTC
-	TRBV5-6	TRBJ2-7	TRBD1	CASSWTGSSYEQYF	TGTGCCAGCAGCTGGACAGGGTCCTCCTACGAGCAGTACTTC
many	TRBV2	TRBJ2-5	-	CASRLESETQYF	TGTGCCAGCAGGTTAGAGTCGGAGACCCAGTACTTC
-	TRBV5-1	TRBJ2-3	TRBD2	CASSLEGGSITDTQYF	TGCGCCAGCAGCTTGGAGGGCGGGAGCATCACAGATACGCAGTATTTT
-	TRBV7-2	TRBJ2-7	-	CASSPIAEPSYEQYF	TGTGCCAGCAGCCCGATAGCGGAACCGTCCTACGAGCAGTACTTC
-	TRBV7-9	TRBJ2-2	-	CAREIGQGNTGELFF	TGTGCCAGGGAAATCGGGCAGGGGAACACCGGGGAGCTGTTTTTT
-	TRBV6-6	TRBJ2-5	-	CASSYEPSSIQETQYF	TGTGCCAGCAGTTACGAGCCGTCCTCCATCCAAGAGACCCAGTACTTC
-	TRBV20-1	TRBJ1-1	-	CSARDPSLRADTEAFF	TGCAGTGCTAGAGATCCTTCCCTCAGGGCTGACACTGAAGCTTTCTTT
-	TRBV20-1	TRBJ2-1	-	CSANWGVSSYNEQLF	TGCAGTGCTAATTGGGGTGTAAGCTCCTACAATGAGCAGCTCTTC
few	TRBV15	TRBJ2-5	-	CATSRDFSDRETQYF	TGTGCCACCAGCAGAGATTTTTCGGACAGAGAGACCCAGTACTTC
few	TRBV6-5	TRBJ1-2	-	CASSFRQGSGYTF	TGTGCCAGCAGTTTCCGTCAAGGATCTGGCTACACCTTC
-	TRBV5-4	TRBJ2-5	TRBD2	CASSLPSGSFETQYF	TGTGCCAGCAGCTTACCTAGCGGGAGTTTTGAGACCCAGTACTTC
-	TRBV18	TRBJ2-5	-	CASSPGMGQETQYF	TGTGCCAGCTCACCGGGAATGGGTCAAGAGACCCAGTACTTC
-	TRBV12-3/TRBV12-4	TRBJ1-2	-	CASSPAYYGYTF	TGTGCCAGCAGTCCAGCGTACTATGGCTACACCTTC
-	TRBV6-2/TRBV6-3	TRBJ1-5	-	CASSNGQPQHF	TGTGCCAGCAGTAATGGCCAGCCCCAGCATTTT
few	TRBV18	TRBJ2-4	TRBD1	CASSQQGADIQYF	TGTGCCAGCTCACAACAGGGGGCGGACATTCAGTACTTC
-	TRBV3-1	TRBJ2-7	-	CASSRTDYEQYF	TGTGCCAGCAGCCGGACCGACTACGAGCAGTACTTC
once	TRBV7-9	TRBJ2-1	TRBD2	CASSLGVSGKHEQFF	TGTGCCAGCAGCTTAGGGGTTAGCGGGAAACATGAGCAGTTCTTC